This is a list of T cell receptor beta chains from one sample in a study of identical twins. TCRdb reanalysed the 5' RACE reads using MiXCR and keeps one entry per CDR3 protein. The profile shows about 100,000 distinct CDR3 sequences, 5.9% of them singletons. The specimen sequenced was memory T cells sorted from blood. The origin of the receptors is a woman aged 50 to 65 in good health. Each CDR3 is given with its conserved first and last residue. A D gene is named only where the DNA matches it firmly. The size field is filled for only some rows; it gives once, few, many or a size class.

>NA|TRBJ1-6|many|TRBV3-1
CASSQEGSSYNSPLHF
TGTGCCAGCAGCCAAGAAGGCAGCTCCTATAATTCACCCCTCCACTTT
>NA|TRBJ1-1|NA|TRBV5-6
CASSLTQGSTEAFF
TGTGCCAGCAGCCTGACCCAGGGTTCCACTGAAGCTTTCTTT
>NA|TRBJ2-7|many|TRBV6-1
CASSEYKMTGTASEQYF
TGTGCCAGCAGTGAATATAAGATGACCGGGACCGCGTCCGAGCAGTACTTC
>NA|TRBJ1-2|NA|TRBV6-1
CASSEALGLGYTF
TGTGCCAGCAGTGAAGCGCTTGGACTTGGCTACACCTTC
>TRBD2|TRBJ2-1|many|TRBV7-8
CASSLQGGGQFF
TGTGCCAGCAGCTTACAGGGCGGGGGGCAGTTCTTC
>NA|TRBJ1-1|few|TRBV12-3/TRBV12-4
CASSSNQVNTEAFF
TGTGCCAGCAGCTCAAATCAGGTTAACACTGAAGCTTTCTTT
>NA|TRBJ1-2|many|TRBV6-2/TRBV6-3
CASRPPRDERYGYTF
TGTGCCAGCAGACCACCCCGGGACGAACGTTATGGCTACACCTTC
>NA|TRBJ1-1|many|TRBV5-1
CASSLVGGANTEAFF
TGCGCCAGCAGCTTGGTGGGGGGGGCGAACACTGAAGCTTTCTTT
>NA|TRBJ2-1|many|TRBV15
CATSRENLGRHPYNEQFF
TGTGCCACCAGCAGAGAAAATTTGGGGCGGCACCCCTACAATGAGCAGTTCTTC
>NA|TRBJ2-3|many|TRBV11-3
CASSGGWTSTDTQYF
TGTGCCAGCAGCGGAGGGTGGACTAGCACAGATACGCAGTATTTT
>NA|TRBJ2-1|many|TRBV25-1
CASSGPITGEKWDEQFF
TGTGCCAGCAGTGGGCCTATCACAGGAGAAAAATGGGATGAGCAGTTCTTC
>NA|TRBJ2-6|many|TRBV12-3/TRBV12-4
CASSFPGSGANVLTF
TGTGCCAGCAGTTTTCCAGGCTCTGGGGCCAACGTCCTGACTTTC
>TRBD1|TRBJ1-1|many|TRBV12-3/TRBV12-4
CASRGQGNTEAFF
TGTGCCAGCAGGGGACAGGGGAACACTGAAGCTTTCTTT
>TRBD2|TRBJ2-5|many|TRBV7-8
CASTPLAELQETQYF
TGTGCCAGCACCCCCCTAGCGGAGCTCCAAGAGACCCAGTACTTC
>TRBD2|TRBJ2-3|many|TRBV12-3/TRBV12-4
CASSPRSGTSDTQYF
TGTGCCAGCAGTCCCCGTAGCGGGACTTCAGATACGCAGTATTTT
>NA|TRBJ2-1|many|TRBV5-1
CASRRAGAYNEQFF
TGCGCCAGCAGACGGGCAGGGGCCTACAATGAGCAGTTCTTC
>TRBD1|TRBJ1-5|many|TRBV10-3
CAISTGGIGNQPQHF
TGTGCCATCAGTACAGGGGGCATCGGCAATCAGCCCCAGCATTTT
>TRBD2|TRBJ2-1|many|TRBV12-3/TRBV12-4
CACGLEIEQFF
TGTGCCTGCGGACTAGAAATTGAGCAGTTCTTC
>NA|TRBJ2-4|many|TRBV7-8
CASSLSPTKNIQYF
TGTGCCAGCAGCCTCAGCCCTACCAAAAACATTCAGTACTTC
>TRBD2|TRBJ2-3|few|TRBV4-1
CASGLAGGPNTQYF
TGCGCCAGTGGACTAGCGGGAGGGCCTAATACGCAGTATTTT
>TRBD2|TRBJ2-3|NA|TRBV7-2
CASSLMQAGEGADTQYF
TGTGCCAGCAGCTTAATGCAAGCGGGAGAGGGAGCAGATACGCAGTATTTT
>NA|TRBJ1-1|many|TRBV12-3/TRBV12-4
CASRGVAPEAFF
TGTGCCAGCAGGGGTGTGGCTCCTGAAGCTTTCTTT
>NA|TRBJ2-5|many|TRBV11-2
CASCQSRGETQYF
TGTGCCAGTTGCCAGTCACGCGGCGAGACCCAGTACTTC
>NA|TRBJ2-1|many|TRBV6-4
CASSDGSEGYNEQFF
TGTGCCAGCAGTGACGGGTCCGAGGGGTACAATGAGCAGTTCTTC
>NA|TRBJ2-3|many|TRBV6-1
CASSDAHTDTQYF
TGTGCCAGCAGTGACGCACACACAGATACGCAGTATTTT
>NA|TRBJ1-1|NA|TRBV3-1
CASKGSGTSLTEAFF
TGTGCCAGCAAAGGTTCCGGGACAAGTCTCACTGAAGCTTTCTTT
>NA|TRBJ2-3|many|TRBV5-5
CASSRGADTDTQYF
TGTGCCAGCAGTCGAGGGGCAGACACAGATACGCAGTATTTT
>TRBD1|TRBJ2-7|many|TRBV12-3/TRBV12-4
CASSSGTGDEQYF
TGTGCCAGCAGCTCCGGGACAGGGGACGAGCAGTACTTC
>NA|TRBJ2-3|many|TRBV11-2
CASSPQMDTQYF
TGTGCCAGCAGCCCTCAGATGGATACGCAGTATTTT
>NA|TRBJ1-5|many|TRBV6-1
CASMTGTQPQHF
TGTGCCAGCATGACGGGAACTCAGCCCCAGCATTTT
>NA|TRBJ1-3|many|TRBV12-3/TRBV12-4
CASSTTSENTIYF
TGTGCCAGCAGTACTACGTCGGAAAACACCATATATTTT
>NA|TRBJ1-5|many|TRBV12-3/TRBV12-4
CASSLHASNQPQHF
TGTGCCAGCAGTTTGCATGCCAGCAATCAGCCCCAGCATTTT
>TRBD1|TRBJ1-4|NA|TRBV11-2
CASSPRTGTGEKLFF
TGTGCCAGCAGCCCCCGGACAGGGACGGGTGAAAAACTGTTTTTT
>TRBD2|TRBJ2-5|many|TRBV20-1
CSARDLLAGVYETQYF
TGCAGTGCTAGAGATCTCCTAGCGGGAGTATATGAGACCCAGTACTTC
>NA|TRBJ2-2|many|TRBV4-2
CASSQEGPSSAGELFF
TGTGCCAGCAGCCAAGAGGGGCCTTCTTCTGCCGGGGAGCTGTTTTTT
>TRBD2|TRBJ2-5|many|TRBV3-1
CASITGGAQYF
TGTGCCAGCATAACCGGGGGGGCCCAGTACTTC